A selection of T cell receptor beta chains follows, all from one sample in a study of OX40 agonist ivuxolimab in advanced cancers. Clones were read by immunoSEQ multiplex PCR, and TCRdb kept only the in-frame ones, dropping some. The table lists approximately 26,000 clones, roughly 80% of them singletons, with more than 10% in the top ten. The sample consisted of CD4+ or CD8+ T cells sorted from blood, taken in a trial of the OX40 agonist ivuxolimab. All receptors come from an adult with an advanced solid tumor such as melanoma, head and neck, liver or kidney cancer. CDR3s leave out the opening cysteine and the closing phenylalanine or tryptophan. Fields, in order: CDR3 length, J gene, V gene, CDR3 protein.

11 TRBJ1-1 TRBV5-5 ASSLGWQGEAF
15 TRBJ2-5 TRBV7-2 ASSQSSGTSGPRTQY
11 TRBJ1-5 TRBV30 AWSQGPNQPQH
12 TRBJ1-2 TRBV10-3 AISELPTNYGYT
8 TRBJ2-3 TRBV20-1 SASSDTQY
11 TRBJ2-7 TRBV29-1 SVGQGESYEQY
12 TRBJ1-3 TRBV27 ASSLRDSGNTIY
12 TRBJ2-7 TRBV7-2 ASSLAGHFYEQY
14 TRBJ2-5 TRBV18 ASSPVMGGPEETQY
15 TRBJ1-1 TRBV27 ASAYGGTGAMNTEAF
15 TRBJ2-2 TRBV7-8 ASSFTRDRGNTGELF
11 TRBJ1-4 TRBV29-1 SVERGADEKLF